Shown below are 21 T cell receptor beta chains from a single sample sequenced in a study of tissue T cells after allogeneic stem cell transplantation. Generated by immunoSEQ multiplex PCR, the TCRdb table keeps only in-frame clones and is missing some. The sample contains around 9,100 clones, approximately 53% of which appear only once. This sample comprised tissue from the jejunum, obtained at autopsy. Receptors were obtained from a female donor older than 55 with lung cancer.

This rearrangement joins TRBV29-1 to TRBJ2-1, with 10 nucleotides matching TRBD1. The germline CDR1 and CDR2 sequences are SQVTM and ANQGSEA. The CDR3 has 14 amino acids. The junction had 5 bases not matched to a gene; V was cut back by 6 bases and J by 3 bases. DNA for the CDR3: TGCAGCGTGGGGGGACAGGGGATCTACAATGAGCAGTTCTTC. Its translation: CSVGGQGIYNEQFF.

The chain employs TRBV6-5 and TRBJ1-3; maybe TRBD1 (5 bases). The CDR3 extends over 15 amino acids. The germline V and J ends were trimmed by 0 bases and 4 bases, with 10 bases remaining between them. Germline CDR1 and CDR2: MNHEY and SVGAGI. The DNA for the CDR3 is TGTGCCAGCAGTTACTCTGGGGGTCCGGGAAACACCATATATTTT. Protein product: CASSYSGGPGNTIYF.

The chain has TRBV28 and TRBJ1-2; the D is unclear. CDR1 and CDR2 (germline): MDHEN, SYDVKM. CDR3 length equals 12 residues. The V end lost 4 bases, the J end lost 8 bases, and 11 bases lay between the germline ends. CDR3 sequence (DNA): TGTGCCAGCAGTTCAGGACTGGTAGGCTACACCTTC. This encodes CASSSGLVGYTF.

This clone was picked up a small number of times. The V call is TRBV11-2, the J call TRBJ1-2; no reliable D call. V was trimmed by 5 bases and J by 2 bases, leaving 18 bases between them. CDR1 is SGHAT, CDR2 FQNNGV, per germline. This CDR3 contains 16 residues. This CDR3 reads CASSPGRASFNYGYTF. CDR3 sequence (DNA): TGTGCCAGCAGCCCAGGAAGGGCTTCTTTCAACTATGGCTACACCTTC.

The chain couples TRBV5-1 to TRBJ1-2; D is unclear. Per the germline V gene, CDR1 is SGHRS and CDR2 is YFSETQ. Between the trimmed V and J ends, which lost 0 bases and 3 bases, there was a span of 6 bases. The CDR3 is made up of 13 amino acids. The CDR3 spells CASSLGQYYGYTF. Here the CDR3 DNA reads TGCGCCAGCAGCTTGGGGCAGTACTATGGCTACACCTTC.

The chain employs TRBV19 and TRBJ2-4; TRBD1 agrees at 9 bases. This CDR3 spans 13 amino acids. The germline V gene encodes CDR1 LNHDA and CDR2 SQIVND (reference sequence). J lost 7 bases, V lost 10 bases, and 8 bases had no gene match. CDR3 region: CATLGQGVNIQYF. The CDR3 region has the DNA TGTGCCACCTTGGGACAGGGTGTGAACATTCAGTACTTC. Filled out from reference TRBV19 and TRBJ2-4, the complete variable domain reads DGGITQSPKYLFRKEGQNVTLSCEQNLNHDAMYWYRQDPGQGLRLIYYSQIVNDFQKGDIAEGYSVSREKKESFPLTVTSAQKNPTAFYLCATLGQGVNIQYFGAGTRLSVL.

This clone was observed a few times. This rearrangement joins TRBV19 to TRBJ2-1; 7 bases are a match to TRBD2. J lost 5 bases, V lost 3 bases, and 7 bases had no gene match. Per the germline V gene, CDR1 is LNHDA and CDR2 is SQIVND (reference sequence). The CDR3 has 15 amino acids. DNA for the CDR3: TGTGCCAGTAGTATTGTGACTAGCCCAGACAATGAGCAGTTCTTC. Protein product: CASSIVTSPDNEQFF.

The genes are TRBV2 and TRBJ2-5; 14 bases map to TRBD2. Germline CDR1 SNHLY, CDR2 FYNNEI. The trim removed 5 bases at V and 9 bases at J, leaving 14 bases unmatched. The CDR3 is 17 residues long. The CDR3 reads CASSSDLGTSGGQAQYF. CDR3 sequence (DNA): TGTGCCAGCAGTTCGGACTTGGGGACTAGCGGGGGTCAGGCCCAGTACTTC.

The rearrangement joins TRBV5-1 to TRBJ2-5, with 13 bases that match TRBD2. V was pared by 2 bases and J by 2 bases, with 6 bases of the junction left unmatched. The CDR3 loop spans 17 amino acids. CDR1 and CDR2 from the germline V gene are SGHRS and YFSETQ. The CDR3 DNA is TGCGCCAGCAGCTTAACTAGCGGGAGGGCATGGCAAGAGACCCAGTACTTC. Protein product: CASSLTSGRAWQETQYF.

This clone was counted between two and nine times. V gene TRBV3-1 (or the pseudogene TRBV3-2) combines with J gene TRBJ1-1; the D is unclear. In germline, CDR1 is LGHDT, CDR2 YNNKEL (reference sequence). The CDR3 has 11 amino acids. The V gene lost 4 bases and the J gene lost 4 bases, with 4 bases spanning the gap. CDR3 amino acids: CASSRGTEAFF. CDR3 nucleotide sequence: TGTGCCAGCAGCCGAGGCACTGAAGCTTTCTTT.

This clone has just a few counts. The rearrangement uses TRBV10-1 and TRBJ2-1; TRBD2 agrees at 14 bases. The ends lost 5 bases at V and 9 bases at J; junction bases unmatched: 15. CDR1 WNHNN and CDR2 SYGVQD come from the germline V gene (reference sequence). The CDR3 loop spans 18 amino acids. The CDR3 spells CASSPTWLTSGRASEQFF. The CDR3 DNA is TGCGCCAGCAGTCCTACGTGGTTGACTAGCGGGAGGGCTAGTGAGCAGTTCTTC.

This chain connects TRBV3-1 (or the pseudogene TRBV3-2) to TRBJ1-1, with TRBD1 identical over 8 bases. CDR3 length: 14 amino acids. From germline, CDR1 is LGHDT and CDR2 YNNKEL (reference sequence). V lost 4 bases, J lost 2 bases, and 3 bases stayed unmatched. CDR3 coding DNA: TGTGCCAGCAGCCGCACAGGGGGAAACACTGAAGCTTTCTTT. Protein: CASSRTGGNTEAFF.

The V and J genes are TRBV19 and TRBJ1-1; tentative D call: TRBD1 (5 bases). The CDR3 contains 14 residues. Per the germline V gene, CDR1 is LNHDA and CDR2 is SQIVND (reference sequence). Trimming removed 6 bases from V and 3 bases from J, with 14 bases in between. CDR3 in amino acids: CASRNSGIYTEAFF. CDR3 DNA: TGTGCCAGTAGGAACTCAGGGATTTACACTGAAGCTTTCTTT.

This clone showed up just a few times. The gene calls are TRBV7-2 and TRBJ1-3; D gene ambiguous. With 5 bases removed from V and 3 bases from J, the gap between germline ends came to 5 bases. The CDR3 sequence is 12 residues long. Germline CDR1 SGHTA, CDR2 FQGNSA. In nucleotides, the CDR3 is TGTGCCAGCAGCGCCTATGGAAACACCATATATTTT. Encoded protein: CASSAYGNTIYF. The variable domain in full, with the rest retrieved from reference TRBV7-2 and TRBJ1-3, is GAGVSQSPSNKVTEKGKDVELRCDPISGHTALYWYRQSLGQGLEFLIYFQGNSAPDKSGLPSDRFSAERTGGSVSTLTIQRTQQEDSAVYLCASSAYGNTIYFGEGSWLTVV.

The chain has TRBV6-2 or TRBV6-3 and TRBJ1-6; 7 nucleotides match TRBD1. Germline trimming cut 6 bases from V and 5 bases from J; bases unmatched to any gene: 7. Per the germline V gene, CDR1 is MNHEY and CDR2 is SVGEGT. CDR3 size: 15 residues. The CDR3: CASRPSGTDNSPLHF. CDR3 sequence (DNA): TGTGCCAGCAGACCTTCCGGGACAGATAATTCACCCCTCCACTTT.

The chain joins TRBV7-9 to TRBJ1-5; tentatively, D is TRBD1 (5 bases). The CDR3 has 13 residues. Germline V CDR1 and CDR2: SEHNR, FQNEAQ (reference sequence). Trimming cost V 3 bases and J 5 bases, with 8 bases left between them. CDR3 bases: TGTGCCAGCAGCTTGGAGGGGTATCAGCCCCAGCATTTT. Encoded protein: CASSLEGYQPQHF.

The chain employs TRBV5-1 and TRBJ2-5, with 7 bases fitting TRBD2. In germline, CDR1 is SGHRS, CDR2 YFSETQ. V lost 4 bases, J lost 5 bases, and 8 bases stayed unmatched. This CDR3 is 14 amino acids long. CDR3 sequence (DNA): TGCGCCAGCAGCATCGAGACTAGCTCGGAGACCCAGTACTTC. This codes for CASSIETSSETQYF.

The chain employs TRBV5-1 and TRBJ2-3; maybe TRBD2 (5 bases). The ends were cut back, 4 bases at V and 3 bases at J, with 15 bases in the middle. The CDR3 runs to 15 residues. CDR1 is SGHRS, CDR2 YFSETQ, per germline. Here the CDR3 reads CASSPSGFGTDTQYF. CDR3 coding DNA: TGCGCCAGCAGCCCGAGCGGATTCGGGACAGATACGCAGTATTTT.

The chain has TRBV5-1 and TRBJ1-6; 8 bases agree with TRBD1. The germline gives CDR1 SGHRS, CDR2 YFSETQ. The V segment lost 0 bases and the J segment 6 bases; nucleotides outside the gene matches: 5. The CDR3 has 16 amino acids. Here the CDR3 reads CASSLEVTGGNSPLHF. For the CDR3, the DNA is TGCGCCAGCAGCTTGGAGGTTACAGGGGGTAATTCACCCCTCCACTTT.

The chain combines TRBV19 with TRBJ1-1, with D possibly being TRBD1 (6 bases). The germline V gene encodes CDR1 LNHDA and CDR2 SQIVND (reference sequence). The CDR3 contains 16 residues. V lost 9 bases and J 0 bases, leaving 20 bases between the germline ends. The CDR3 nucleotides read TGTGCCAGCAAGGGACATCCTTTCCTCCTGAACACTGAAGCTTTCTTT. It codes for CASKGHPFLLNTEAFF.

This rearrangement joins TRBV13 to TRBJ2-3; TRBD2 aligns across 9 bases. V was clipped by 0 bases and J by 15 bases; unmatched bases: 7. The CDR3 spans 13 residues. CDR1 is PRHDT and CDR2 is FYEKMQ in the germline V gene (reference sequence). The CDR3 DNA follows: TGTGCCAGCAGCTTAGGTCGCGGGAGGGCGAATTATTTT. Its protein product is CASSLGRGRANYF.